A selection of T cell receptor beta chains follows, all from one sample in a study of T cells in Graves' hyperthyroidism and ophthalmopathy. TCRdb called the multiplex PCR reads again in MiXCR, with one record for every CDR3 protein. This sample carries approximately 320,000 distinct CDR3 sequences, approximately 15% of them seen once, and the ten largest clones take roughly 31%. Material for sequencing was blood. These receptors were obtained from a young man with Graves' hyperthyroidism. The CDR3 runs from the conserved cysteine through the conserved F or W. D genes are given only for firm matches. For some rows the clone size is stated as once, few or many, or as a class when expanded; others skip it.

v_gene	abundance	j_gene	d_gene	CDR3nt	CDR3aa
TRBV2	many	TRBJ2-7	-	TGTGCCAGCAGCCCGAACGTAGCCTACGAGCAGTACTTC	CASSPNVAYEQYF
TRBV28	many	TRBJ2-7	TRBD2	TGTGCCAGCAGTTTAGGCGGGAGTCGCGAGCAGTACTTC	CASSLGGSREQYF
TRBV7-8	-	TRBJ1-6	-	TGTGCCAGCAGCTTTGGACAGCTTAATTCACCCCTCCACTTT	CASSFGQLNSPLHF
TRBV28	many	TRBJ2-7	-	TGTGCCAGCAGTTTCCAGCTCTACGAGCAGTACTTC	CASSFQLYEQYF
TRBV19	-	TRBJ2-1	-	TGTGCCAGTAGTCTTATTAGGAGCTCCTACAATGAGCAGTTCTTC	CASSLIRSSYNEQFF
TRBV30	-	TRBJ2-2	-	TGTGCCTGGAGTGTAAGGGACACCGGGGAGCTGCTTTTT	CAWSVRDTGELLF
TRBV6-1	-	TRBJ2-7	-	TGTGCCAGCAGACAGGGTCCCGAGCAGTACTTC	CASRQGPEQYF
TRBV6-1	many	TRBJ1-2	-	TGTGCCAGCAGTTCTCCTGTGTATGAGGGCGGTTCGGGGGGCTACACCTTC	CASSSPVYEGGSGGYTF
TRBV29-1	-	TRBJ1-2	-	TGCAGCGCTAAGCGGAGTAACTATGGCTACACCTTC	CSAKRSNYGYTF
TRBV27	many	TRBJ1-5	-	TGTGCCAGCAGTAGGGCCGAGGCAGGGTACCAGCCCCAGCATTTT	CASSRAEAGYQPQHF
TRBV20-1	-	TRBJ1-1	TRBD1	TGCAGTCAAAAAAAAACAGGGGGTGGGGACACTGAAGCTTTCTTT	CSQKKTGGGDTEAFF
TRBV7-3	few	TRBJ2-1	TRBD2	TGTGCCAGCAGCTCCCCCCGGGGGGTAGCGGGAGGCAGCTCCTACAATGAGCAGTTCTTC	CASSSPRGVAGGSSYNEQFF
TRBV10-3	many	TRBJ2-1	-	TGTGCCATCAGTGAGTTGGGGAGCTCCTACAATGAGCAGTTCTTC	CAISELGSSYNEQFF
TRBV7-8	many	TRBJ2-7	TRBD2	TGTGCCAGCAGCTTGGGGGAGGGGCCTAGCTCCTACGAGCAGTACTTC	CASSLGEGPSSYEQYF
TRBV18	many	TRBJ1-1	-	TGTGCCAGCTCACCACGAGTCACTGAAGCTTTCTTT	CASSPRVTEAFF
TRBV13	-	TRBJ2-3	-	TGTGCCAGCAGCAGACCTACCGCTTCAGATACGCAGTATTTT	CASSRPTASDTQYF
TRBV7-2	-	TRBJ2-2	TRBD2	TGTGCCAGCAGCAGTAGCGGGAGGGCCGGGGAGCTGTTTTTT	CASSSSGRAGELFF
TRBV11-2	many	TRBJ2-7	-	TGTGCCAGCAGCTTAATGAGCTCGGGAGACTCCTACGAGCAGTACTTC	CASSLMSSGDSYEQYF
TRBV12-3/TRBV12-4	many	TRBJ2-1	TRBD2	TGTGCCAGCAGCCTACTAGCGGAGGGCCCCCACAATGAGCAGTTCTTC	CASSLLAEGPHNEQFF
TRBV19	few	TRBJ2-3	-	TGTGCCAGCACCGCGACAGCCGATACCACAGATACGCAGTATTTT	CASTATADTTDTQYF
TRBV28	many	TRBJ2-1	-	TGTGCCAGCAGTCCCCCCACCAGCTCCTACAATGAGCAGTTCTTC	CASSPPTSSYNEQFF
TRBV30	-	TRBJ2-7	-	TGTGCCTGGAGTGTCGGGGGTGCCTACGAGCAGTACTTC	CAWSVGGAYEQYF
TRBV20-1	many	TRBJ2-7	-	TGCAGTGCTATACGGCATCCCCGGGTTTTAGACGAGCAGTACTTC	CSAIRHPRVLDEQYF
TRBV20-1	many	TRBJ2-7	-	TGCAGTGCTATTACTAGTAATTTGTACGAGCAGTACTTC	CSAITSNLYEQYF
TRBV12-3/TRBV12-4	few	TRBJ2-3	TRBD2	TGTGCCAGCAGTTTGTTCGGGAGGGTCGCAGATACGCAGTATTTT	CASSLFGRVADTQYF
TRBV10-3	-	TRBJ2-7	-	TGTGCCATCAGTGAGTCGACAGAAAACTACGAGCAGTACTTC	CAISESTENYEQYF
TRBV29-1	-	TRBJ1-5	-	TGCAGCGTTGGGGAGTATAGCGGTCAGCCCCAGCATTTT	CSVGEYSGQPQHF
TRBV20-1	many	TRBJ1-4	-	TGCAGTGCTAGAGATCGCGGGTTTAGTAATGAAAAACTGTTTTTT	CSARDRGFSNEKLFF
TRBV11-2	many	TRBJ1-2	-	TGTGCCAGCAGCTTGGACGGAGACAATAACTATGGCTACACCTTC	CASSLDGDNNYGYTF
TRBV3-1	many	TRBJ2-1	-	TGTGCCAGCAGCCAAGAGGCCAATGAGCAGTTCTTC	CASSQEANEQFF
TRBV4-1	few	TRBJ2-2	TRBD2	TGCGCCAGCAGCCAAGCGCCTAGCGGAGAAAACACCGGGGAGCTGTTTTTT	CASSQAPSGENTGELFF
TRBV30	many	TRBJ2-2	-	TGTGCCTGGAGGCGGGACCTAGCCACCGGGGAGCTGTTTTTT	CAWRRDLATGELFF
TRBV27	few	TRBJ2-3	-	TGTGCCAGCAGTTTATTATACGGGAGTTCAGATACGCAGTATTTT	CASSLLYGSSDTQYF
TRBV7-8	many	TRBJ2-7	TRBD2	TGTGCCAGCAGCTTAGGAGCTAGCGGCGCTACGAGACAGTACTTC	CASSLGASGATRQYF
TRBV5-6	-	TRBJ2-7	-	TGTGCCAGCAGTTTTTGGGGGACCTCCTACGAGCAGTACTTC	CASSFWGTSYEQYF
TRBV11-1	-	TRBJ2-4	-	TGTGCCAGCAGCTTAGAGGGGCACCCTTTAGCCAAAAACATTCAGTACTTC	CASSLEGHPLAKNIQYF
TRBV18	many	TRBJ2-7	-	TGTGCCAGCTCACCACCAAGCAGAGGATCCTACGAGCAGTACTTC	CASSPPSRGSYEQYF
TRBV5-4	-	TRBJ2-3	-	TGTGCCAGCAGCTTGGCGGTGGGGACAGATACGCAGTATTTT	CASSLAVGTDTQYF
TRBV18	few	TRBJ2-5	TRBD1	TGTGCCAGCTCACCAACGGTGGACAGGGGAGAGACCCAGTACTTC	CASSPTVDRGETQYF